This T cell receptor (beta chain) was obtained from a study of cytomegalovirus exposure and HLA in healthy donors. At the level of the study: The early release's HLA-typed donors yielded 80 million to 95 million unique TCRs. Genotyping of 400 or so donors showed that around 86% belonged to the Caucasian-associated ancestry cluster.

Study observations and caveats: It has been reported that TCR beta sequences accurately predicted the HLA-A and HLA-B alleles of most subjects.

The CDR3 loop spans 15 amino acids. The junction had 10 bases not matched to a gene; V was cut back by 6 bases and J by 9 bases. Per germline, CDR1 LNHDA and CDR2 SQIVND (reference sequence). Researchers ran the PCR with 60 Vbeta and 13 Jbeta primers. Measured with immunoSEQ multiplex PCR; TCRdb has only the in-frame clones, and not every one. The sample holds 120,000 to 150,000 clones, around 80% seen once. As to this clone: Antigen unknown.

Source material: PBMCs. This rearrangement joins TRBV19 to TRBJ2-2; TRBD2 matches at 10 bases. This clonotype originated in a boy between 2 and 10 years old in good health and CMV-seronegative. The CDR3 DNA reads as TGTGCCAGTAGGTCCCCGGGACTAGCGAACCGGGAGCTGTTTTTT. Amino acid sequence: CASRSPGLANRELFF. The entire variable domain, with the rest obtained from reference TRBV19 and TRBJ2-2, is as follows: DGGITQSPKYLFRKEGQNVTLSCEQNLNHDAMYWYRQDPGQGLRLIYYSQIVNDFQKGDIAEGYSVSREKKESFPLTVTSAQKNPTAFYLCASRSPGLANRELFFGEGSRLTVL.